The 14 T cell receptor beta chains below were found in one sample sequenced in a study of blood T cells in healthy people across ages. A second PCR of 7 to 11 cycles used a sample-barcoded 5' primer and a J-beta primer mix. A single record per CDR3 protein comes from TCRdb applying MiXCR to the 5' RACE reads. The sample records roughly 2 million distinct CDR3 sequences, approximately 50% being singletons. The source material was blood. These receptors all stem from a woman in her 40s in good health.

This chain uses TRBV27 with TRBJ2-5; 7 positions match TRBD1. CDR1 is MNHEY, CDR2 SMNVEV, per germline (reference sequence). This CDR3 is 14 amino acids long. The V segment lost 0 bases and the J segment 6 bases; nucleotides outside the gene matches: 4. The CDR3 DNA is TGTGCCAGCAGTTTATCGACAGGGATCAAGACCCAGTACTTC. This translates into CASSLSTGIKTQYF.

This clonotype has just a few counts. The chain carries TRBV7-2 and TRBJ1-5, with 9 positions matching TRBD1. The V gene's germline CDR1 is SGHTA and CDR2 FQGNSA. With 5 bases clipped from V and 0 bases from J, the junction kept 8 bases outside the gene matches. There are 17 residues in the CDR3. This CDR3 reads CASSEDRGVPSNQPQHF. The DNA for the CDR3 is TGTGCCAGCAGCGAGGACAGGGGAGTACCTAGCAATCAGCCCCAGCATTTT.

The gene calls are TRBV5-6 and TRBJ2-1, with 7 bases aligning to TRBD1. CDR1 is SGHDT, CDR2 YYEEEE, per germline. The CDR3 runs 15 residues. The V and J ends lost 4 bases and 2 bases, in that order; junction bases with no gene match: 6. CDR3 sequence reads: CASSQTGIPYNEQFF. CDR3 in DNA: TGTGCCAGCAGCCAGACAGGGATCCCCTACAATGAGCAGTTCTTC.

This clonotype was detected only a few times. The chain uses TRBV25-1 and TRBJ1-6, with D possibly being TRBD1 (5 bases). The V gene's germline CDR1 is MGHDK and CDR2 SYGVNS. Trimming pared 2 bases from V and 5 bases from J, leaving 7 bases between. This CDR3 is 14 amino acids long. The CDR3 DNA sequence: TGTGCCAGCAGTGAACTACAGGATAATTCACCCCTCCACTTT. Protein sequence: CASSELQDNSPLHF.

This clonotype was counted between two and nine times. This chain joins TRBV6-6 and TRBJ2-3; perhaps TRBD2 as D (7 bases). The germline V and J ends were trimmed by 2 bases and 2 bases, with 14 bases remaining between them. The V gene's germline CDR1 is MNHNY and CDR2 SVGAGI (reference sequence). This CDR3 comprises 16 residues. The CDR3 DNA sequence: TGTGCCAGCAGTTACGGGGCGGGGGCCGACACAGATACGCAGTATTTT. This gives the protein CASSYGAGADTDTQYF.

This chain joins TRBV29-1 and TRBJ2-1; 12 positions agree with TRBD2. The V segment lost 3 bases and the J segment 6 bases; nucleotides outside the gene matches: 12. The germline V gene has CDR1 SQVTM and CDR2 ANQGSEA. The CDR3 loop spans 17 amino acids. For the CDR3, the DNA is TGCAGCGTTGACAAGACAGGGCCGGGACTAGCGGGCAATGAGCAGTTCTTC. It is translated as CSVDKTGPGLAGNEQFF.

The chain recombines TRBV2 with TRBJ1-1; D gene uncertain. This CDR3 region has 14 residues. Trimming pared 2 bases from V and 3 bases from J, leaving 10 bases between. Germline CDR1 SNHLY, CDR2 FYNNEI. CDR3 residues: CASSEWEGDTEAFF. Here the CDR3 DNA reads TGTGCCAGCAGTGAATGGGAAGGAGACACTGAAGCTTTCTTT.

This clonotype has more than one count but fewer than ten. The rearrangement joins TRBV10-3 to TRBJ2-7; no clear D. The CDR3 totals 13 residues. Trimming shortened V by 0 bases and J by 4 bases, and 7 bases separated the two germline ends. Germline V gives CDR1 ENHRY, CDR2 SYGVKD. Here the CDR3 reads CAISESGPYEQYF. Written as DNA, the CDR3 is TGTGCCATCAGTGAGTCCGGGCCATACGAGCAGTACTTC.

This clonotype has only a few counts. This chain connects TRBV12-5 to TRBJ2-1; 10 positions match TRBD1. Trimming removed 3 bases from V and 4 bases from J; junction bases left unmatched: 6. The CDR3 contains 16 residues. Germline values: CDR1 LGHNT, CDR2 FRNRAP. CDR3 region: CASGFAGTGEYNEQFF. The CDR3 coding sequence is TGTGCTAGTGGTTTCGCCGGGACAGGGGAATACAATGAGCAGTTCTTC.

The chain employs TRBV5-1 and TRBJ2-3, with D hard to call. Trimming stripped 4 bases from V and 0 bases from J, with 15 bases between. The CDR3 contains 16 residues. Germline values: CDR1 SGHRS, CDR2 YFSETQ. CDR3 bases: TGCGCCAGCAGCGTCGAAGGGCCACGAAGCACAGATACGCAGTATTTT. It specifies CASSVEGPRSTDTQYF.

V is TRBV20-1 and J is TRBJ2-7, with TRBD1 as a possible D gene (5 bases). This CDR3 comprises 15 residues. V lost 0 bases and J lost 3, with 15 bases in between. CDR1 is DFQATT, CDR2 SNEGSKA, per germline (reference sequence). The CDR3 DNA reads TGCAGTGCTAGAGATAACTGGGGCCCTAACTACGAGCAGTACTTC. Its translation is CSARDNWGPNYEQYF.

In this sample, this clonotype turned up a few times. This CDR3 reads CSASPSSGRSYNEQFF. CDR3 sequence (DNA): TGCAGTGCTAGCCCCTCTAGCGGGCGGTCCTACAATGAGCAGTTCTTC. The chain employs TRBV20-1 and TRBJ2-1; the match to TRBD2 covers 8 bases. The CDR3 is made up of 16 amino acids. Germline V gene lookup returns CDR1 DFQATT and CDR2 SNEGSKA (reference sequence). V was clipped by 3 bases and J by 1 base; unmatched bases: 8.

The chain employs TRBV20-1 and TRBJ2-5; D unclear. In germline, CDR1 is DFQATT, CDR2 SNEGSKA (reference sequence). The CDR3 is 12 residues long. The ends were cut back, 3 bases at V and 1 base at J, with 6 bases in the middle. The CDR3 loop reads CSARVSQETQYF. CDR3 coding DNA: TGCAGTGCTAGGGTCTCCCAAGAGACCCAGTACTTC.

This clonotype has a handful of counts. The chain uses TRBV20-1 and TRBJ1-2; TRBD1 agrees at 12 bases. The CDR3 extends over 15 amino acids. Trimming removed 0 bases from V and 8 bases from J; junction bases left unmatched: 7. Per germline, CDR1 DFQATT and CDR2 SNEGSKA (reference sequence). The CDR3 bases are TGCAGTGCTAGAGATGCGGGACAGGGGGCGTTGGGCTACACCTTC. As protein: CSARDAGQGALGYTF.